The 18 T cell receptor beta chains reported below all come from one sample, sequenced in a study of tumor-infiltrating T cells and Merkel cell polyomavirus. Study as a whole: The T cells studied were CD8+ and recognized the Merkel cell polyomavirus KLL epitope.

Sequenced by immunoSEQ multiplex PCR; TCRdb stores in-frame clones only, minus some. The sample carries over 20,000 clones, roughly 87% recorded once. All patients' tumors stained robustly positive for Merkel cell polyomavirus Large T antigen by immunohistochemistry. The sample taken for sequencing was lymph node tissue. These receptors originate from a man over 45 with Merkel cell carcinoma.

The gene calls are TRBV5-1 and TRBJ2-1; 13 bases align to TRBD2. Trimming removed 0 bases from V and 11 bases from J; junction bases left unmatched: 5. The CDR3 has 15 residues. The V gene's germline CDR1 is SGHRS and CDR2 YFSETQ. The CDR3 spells CASSLESGLAGQQFF. CDR3 DNA: TGCGCCAGCAGCTTGGAATCGGGACTAGCGGGACAGCAGTTCTTC.

The J gene is TRBJ2-3, the V gene TRBV19, with TRBD2 matching over 7 bases. V was pared by 4 bases and J by 1 base, with 8 bases of the junction left unmatched. This CDR3 is 16 amino acids long. Germline CDR1 is LNHDA and CDR2 is SQIVND (reference sequence). CDR3 DNA sequence: TGTGCCAGTAGTAACGGGGGGTGGTTGGGCACAGATACGCAGTATTTT. Its translation: CASSNGGWLGTDTQYF.

This clone was detected once. The gene calls are TRBV7-6 and TRBJ1-5; D gene uncertain. This CDR3 has 14 residues. Per germline, CDR1 SGHVS and CDR2 FNYEAQ. Trimming left V 1 base short and J 4 bases short, with 8 bases between. CDR3 sequence (DNA): TGTGCCAGCAGCTTAGAAGCCGAGAATCAGCCCCAGCATTTT. Translation gives CASSLEAENQPQHF.

The table lists this clone with a count of one. This chain links TRBV7-6 with TRBJ1-5; tentative D call: TRBD1 (6 bases). The V and J ends lost 1 base and 4 bases respectively, with 8 bases between them. The CDR3 length is 14 residues. Germline CDR1 reads SGHVS; CDR2 reads FNYEAQ. CDR3 amino acids: CASSLVQGNQPQHF. Written as DNA, the CDR3 is TGTGCCAGCAGCTTAGTTCAGGGGAATCAGCCCCAGCATTTT. The variable domain in full, with the rest retrieved from reference TRBV7-6 and TRBJ1-5, is GAGVSQSPRYKVTKRGQDVALRCDPISGHVSLYWYRQALGQGPEFLTYFNYEAQQDKSGLPNDRFSAERPEGSISTLTIQRTEQRDSAMYRCASSLVQGNQPQHFGDGTRLSIL.

V usage is TRBV6-6 and J usage is TRBJ2-2; 7 nucleotides align to TRBD1. The CDR3 runs 15 residues. V dropped 6 bases and J dropped 7; count of bases not matched to a gene: 11. Germline V gene data show CDR1 as MNHNY and CDR2 as SVGAGI (reference sequence). The CDR3 reads CASRKDRERNGELFF. CDR3 nucleotides: TGTGCCAGCAGGAAAGACAGGGAGAGGAACGGGGAGCTGTTTTTT.

This clone was observed a few times. The genes are TRBV5-6 and TRBJ1-6; 7 positions match TRBD1. Germline CDR1 is SGHDT and CDR2 is YYEEEE. CDR3 length equals 15 residues. Germline trimming cut 2 bases from V and 9 bases from J; bases unmatched to any gene: 8. The CDR3 DNA follows: TGTGCCAGCAGCTTTCTCACAGGGGCCTCTTCACCCCTCCACTTT. Its protein product is CASSFLTGASSPLHF.

The chain links TRBV28 to TRBJ2-7; D is possibly TRBD2 (5 bases). This CDR3 is 15 amino acids long. Trimming left V 3 bases short and J 1 base short, with 13 bases between. The V gene's germline CDR1 is MDHEN and CDR2 SYDVKM. The CDR3 protein is CASSFISGPSYEQYF. For the CDR3, the DNA is TGTGCCAGCAGTTTTATCAGCGGCCCATCCTACGAGCAGTACTTC.

This clone was counted once. V and J are TRBV4-3 and TRBJ2-7; no firm D call. Trimming took off 1 base at V and 0 bases at J, with 10 bases between the two ends. CDR3 size: 15 residues. CDR1 and CDR2 (germline): LGHNA, YSLEER. The DNA for the CDR3 is TGCGCCAGCAGCCAAGCCATCGGTGCCTCCTACGAGCAGTACTTC. This encodes CASSQAIGASYEQYF.

The chain is built from TRBV15 and TRBJ1-2, with 12 positions matching TRBD1. CDR1 and CDR2 from the germline V gene are LNHNV and YYDKDF (reference sequence). V lost 0 bases to trimming and J lost 8 bases; unmatched junction nucleotides: 16. The CDR3 is 19 amino acids. CDR3 protein: CATSRDYPNAGTGGQGYTF. The CDR3 DNA sequence: TGTGCCACCAGCAGAGATTATCCAAACGCCGGGACAGGGGGCCAAGGCTACACCTTC.

V is TRBV29-1 and J is TRBJ2-7; D gene uncertain. With 3 bases removed from V and 4 bases from J, the gap between germline ends came to 10 bases. CDR1 is SQVTM and CDR2 is ANQGSEA in the germline V gene. The CDR3 consists of 12 residues. CDR3 bases: TGCAGCGTTGAGAGAGATGGTTACGAGCAGTACTTC. Translating it yields CSVERDGYEQYF.

V usage is TRBV7-6 and J usage is TRBJ2-2, with a weak D call TRBD2 (6 bases). The CDR3 has 13 amino acids. The V and J ends lost 1 base and 8 bases respectively, with 8 bases between them. Looked up from germline, CDR1 is SGHVS and CDR2 is FNYEAQ. The CDR3 DNA is TGTGCCAGCAGCTTAGAACTAGCAGGGGAGCTGTTTTTT. As protein: CASSLELAGELFF. The whole variable domain, filled in from reference TRBV7-6 and TRBJ2-2, reads GAGVSQSPRYKVTKRGQDVALRCDPISGHVSLYWYRQALGQGPEFLTYFNYEAQQDKSGLPNDRFSAERPEGSISTLTIQRTEQRDSAMYRCASSLELAGELFFGEGSRLTVL.

The chain carries TRBV28 and TRBJ2-1; 9 bases fit TRBD2. The ends lost 10 bases at V and 5 bases at J; junction bases unmatched: 9. The germline V gene encodes CDR1 MDHEN and CDR2 SYDVKM. The CDR3 has 14 residues. DNA of the CDR3: TGTGCCACCTGGGGGACTAGCATAAACAATGAGCAGTTCTTC. The encoded protein is CATWGTSINNEQFF. The variable domain in full, completed from reference TRBV28 and TRBJ2-1, reads DVKVTQSSRYLVKRTGEKVFLECVQDMDHENMFWYRQDPGLGLRLIYFSYDVKMKEKGDIPEGYSVSREKKERFSLILESASTNQTSMYLCATWGTSINNEQFFGPGTRLTVL.

The gene calls are TRBV7-9 and TRBJ1-3; TRBD1 agrees at 8 bases. Germline CDR1 SEHNR, CDR2 FQNEAQ (reference sequence). This CDR3 is built from 14 residues. Trimming took 8 bases from V and 2 from J; bases not matched to a gene: 5. This chain's CDR3 is CASQPGQAGNTIYF. The CDR3 region has the DNA TGTGCCAGCCAACCGGGACAGGCTGGAAACACCATATATTTT.

This clone was recorded only once. V gene TRBV28 combines with J gene TRBJ2-7; D is perhaps TRBD2 (6 bases). Germline V lookup: CDR1 MDHEN, CDR2 SYDVKM. V was trimmed by 9 bases and J by 4 bases, leaving 19 bases between them. There are 14 residues in the CDR3. In DNA form, the CDR3 reads TGTGCCAGTAGGGACTCCATCGGACGATACGAGCAGTACTTC. It codes for CASRDSIGRYEQYF.

The genes are TRBV7-3 and TRBJ1-1; weak D call: TRBD1 (5 bases). The CDR3 is 13 residues long. Germline V gene data show CDR1 as SGHTA and CDR2 as FQGTGA. V was trimmed by 3 bases and J by 6 bases, leaving 11 bases between them. The CDR3 is CASSLRWGAEAFF. The CDR3 DNA reads TGTGCCAGCAGCTTGAGATGGGGGGCTGAAGCTTTCTTT.

The rearrangement links TRBV19 to TRBJ1-5, with D tentatively TRBD1 (6 bases). Germline V gene sequence: CDR1 LNHDA, CDR2 SQIVND (reference sequence). Trimming took off 5 bases at V and 0 bases at J, with 11 bases between the two ends. The CDR3 covers 15 residues. The chain's CDR3 is CASSQTGVSNQPQHF. CDR3 nucleotides: TGTGCCAGTAGTCAGACAGGCGTTAGCAATCAGCCCCAGCATTTT.

V gene TRBV28 combines with J gene TRBJ1-2, with 10 bases fitting TRBD1. Germline CDR1 and CDR2: MDHEN and SYDVKM. J gave up 5 bases and V 5 bases, and 5 bases lay outside the gene matches. The CDR3 loop spans 14 amino acids. CDR3 amino acids: CASSLGQGVYGYTF. The CDR3 DNA reads TGTGCCAGCAGTCTAGGACAGGGGGTTTATGGCTACACCTTC.

The chain employs TRBV12-2 and TRBJ2-5; no DNA check was done on the table's D call, TRBD2. TRBV12-2 is annotated as a pseudogene. There are 17 residues in the CDR3. This CDR3 reads CASRLGPVAGLEETQYF. In DNA, the CDR3 is TGTGCAAGTCGCCTTGGGCCGGTGGCGGGCCTCGAGGAGACCCAGTACTTC.